The entry below gives a single T cell receptor beta chain sequence along with its context. Per the authors' pipeline: Reference gene primer amplification in the assay estimated nucleated cell counts. TCRdb's copy holds only in-frame clones and misses some; the assay was immunoSEQ multiplex PCR. Clonal size and the V and J genes are those of that table, whereas D and trimming came from the DNA. This sample has about 380,000 clones; roughly 77% occur once, and the top ten carry over 0.95%. The CDR3 covers 15 residues. V lost 1 base and J lost 8; bases outside the gene matches: 6. From germline, CDR1 is LGHDT and CDR2 YNNKEL (reference sequence). These data come from a study of blood T cell repertoires in COVID-19.

The source is a human donor with acute or convalescent COVID-19. The donor label of this sample is uncertain. V and J are TRBV3-1 (or the pseudogene TRBV3-2) and TRBJ2-1, with 9 positions matching TRBD2. Sequencing input: peripheral blood. DNA for the CDR3: TGTGCCAGCAGCCAAGCTTGGACTAGCGTATATGAGCAGTTCTTC. Translation: CASSQAWTSVYEQFF.